The 26 T cell receptor beta chains listed next were all sequenced from one sample in a study of OX40 agonist ivuxolimab in advanced cancers. Preparation of the library involved the immunoSEQ multiplex PCR assay. TCRdb took over this immuneACCESS table, retaining in-frame rearrangements with V and J assigned. Such tables are incomplete; in checked studies, under half of the missing clones stem from an unresolved V gene, and the remainder is unexplained. The sample profile shows 69,000 or so clones; more than 70% of them were found once. Of the sample, 0.45% to 0.6% is held by the ten largest clones. Sequenced here: CD4+ or CD8+ T cells sorted from blood, sampled in a trial of the OX40 agonist ivuxolimab. These receptors were taken from an adult with an advanced solid tumor such as melanoma, head and neck, liver or kidney cancer.

The gene calls are TRBV6-1 and TRBJ2-1; a weak D match, TRBD1 (6 bases). CDR1 is MNHNS and CDR2 is SASEGT in the germline V gene. The CDR3 spans 18 residues. Trimming cost V 0 bases and J 1 base, with 16 bases left between them. CDR3 sequence reads: CASSEAGGGGSSYNEQFF. DNA of the CDR3: TGTGCCAGCAGTGAAGCAGGGGGTGGTGGGTCTTCCTACAATGAGCAGTTCTTC.

This clone was detected only once. The chain joins TRBV5-6 to TRBJ2-3; 8 bases agree with TRBD2. V trimming: 4 bases; J trimming: 3 bases; junction bases outside the gene matches: 10. The CDR3 is 16 residues long. Germline lookup yields CDR1 SGHDT and CDR2 YYEEEE. CDR3 DNA sequence: TGTGCCAGCAGCGTGGCCTCTACGGGAGGGACAGATACGCAGTATTTT. This translates into CASSVASTGGTDTQYF.

This chain joins TRBV18 and TRBJ1-2; TRBD1 matches 10 bases. Germline trimming cut 6 bases from V and 4 bases from J; bases unmatched to any gene: 11. The CDR3 is made up of 16 amino acids. Germline V gene sequence: CDR1 KGHSH, CDR2 LQKENI. The chain's CDR3 is CASSPLTGTGVYGYTF. CDR3 bases: TGTGCCAGCTCGCCCCTGACAGGGACAGGGGTCTATGGCTACACCTTC.

V and J are TRBV5-1 and TRBJ2-1; weak D call: TRBD1 (5 bases). Germline values: CDR1 SGHRS, CDR2 YFSETQ. V was shortened by 4 bases and J by 0 bases, with 11 bases between the two germline ends. The CDR3 totals 15 residues. The CDR3 reads CASSLGVSSYNEQFF. CDR3 bases: TGCGCCAGCAGCCTAGGGGTTAGCTCCTACAATGAGCAGTTCTTC.

This clone occurred once. The V gene is TRBV29-1, the J gene TRBJ1-4; unclear D gene. The CDR3 has 9 amino acids. CDR1 SQVTM and CDR2 ANQGSEA come from the germline V gene. The V end lost 8 bases, the J end lost 8 bases, and 6 bases lay between the germline ends. The CDR3 is CSSKEKLFF. CDR3 nucleotide sequence: TGCAGCTCAAAAGAAAAACTGTTTTTT. Full variable domain (rest looked up from reference TRBV29-1 and TRBJ1-4): SAVISQKPSRDICQRGTSLTIQCQVDSQVTMMFWYRQQPGQSLTLIATANQGSEATYESGFVIDKFPISRPNLTFSTLTVSNMSPEDSSIYLCSSKEKLFFGSGTQLSVL.

V gene TRBV2 combines with J gene TRBJ1-4, with 10 bases aligning to TRBD1. CDR3 size: 15 residues. Germline V lookup: CDR1 SNHLY, CDR2 FYNNEI. The V gene end was trimmed by 6 bases and the J gene end by 2 bases; junction bases not matched to a gene: 3. CDR3 sequence: CASSRDRGTNEKLFF. CDR3 DNA: TGTGCCAGCAGCCGGGACAGGGGCACTAATGAAAAACTGTTTTTT.

Of note for this clone: Additional DNA sequences in this sample encode the identical CDR3. The chain employs TRBV9 and TRBJ2-5, with 11 bases fitting TRBD2. Germline V gene sequence: CDR1 SGDLS, CDR2 YYNGEE. Losses at the gene ends were 0 bases for V and 1 base for J; bases not matched to a gene: 2. CDR3 length equals 16 residues. The CDR3 DNA reads as TGTGCCAGCAGCGTAGGCACTAGCGGGGGCCAAGAGACCCAGTACTTC. Translated, it gives CASSVGTSGGQETQYF.

The chain combines TRBV10-3 with TRBJ2-1, with TRBD2 identical over 13 bases. This CDR3 is 15 amino acids long. CDR1 and CDR2 from the germline V gene are ENHRY and SYGVKD. Germline trimming cut 4 bases from V and 5 bases from J; bases unmatched to any gene: 2. CDR3 region: CAISAGLAGHNEQFF. CDR3 nucleotide sequence: TGTGCCATCAGTGCGGGACTAGCGGGGCACAATGAGCAGTTCTTC.

The table lists this clone with a count of one. The rearrangement joins TRBV5-4 to TRBJ2-7, with D unclear. Trimming took off 2 bases at V and 4 bases at J, with 10 bases between the two ends. CDR3 length equals 13 residues. Germline values: CDR1 SGHNT, CDR2 YYREEE (reference sequence). The CDR3 sequence: CASSFLTGYEQYF. In DNA form, the CDR3 reads TGTGCCAGCAGCTTCTTGACGGGTTACGAGCAGTACTTC.

The V gene is TRBV13, the J gene TRBJ2-4; TRBD1 is a possible D gene (5 bases). Trimming took off 4 bases at V and 5 bases at J, with 9 bases between the two ends. Germline V gene data show CDR1 as PRHDT and CDR2 as FYEKMQ (reference sequence). The CDR3 has 13 residues. The CDR3, as DNA: TGTGCCAGCAGCTCCCCCAGGGAAAACATTCAGTACTTC. Its translation: CASSSPRENIQYF. The full variable domain, completed using reference TRBV13 and TRBJ2-4, is AAGVIQSPRHLIKEKRETATLKCYPIPRHDTVYWYQQGPGQDPQFLISFYEKMQSDKGSIPDRFSAQQFSDYHSELNMSSLELGDSALYFCASSSPRENIQYFGAGTRLSVL.

The V gene is TRBV6-5, the J gene TRBJ2-1; 9 bases fit TRBD2. V trimming: 8 bases; J trimming: 6 bases; junction bases outside the gene matches: 8. CDR3 length: 14 amino acids. Germline V gene sequence: CDR1 MNHEY, CDR2 SVGAGI. The CDR3: CASAGGGGANEQFF. In nucleotides, the CDR3 is TGTGCCAGCGCTGGGGGCGGGGGGGCCAATGAGCAGTTCTTC.

The chain couples TRBV7-9 to TRBJ2-7; D might be TRBD1 (6 bases). The CDR3 is made up of 17 amino acids. The V end lost 2 bases, the J end lost 2 bases, and 19 bases lay between the germline ends. In germline, CDR1 is SEHNR, CDR2 FQNEAQ (reference sequence). In nucleotides, the CDR3 is TGTGCCAGCAGCTTATCAGGCAGGACCCAGGGGACCTACGAGCAGTACTTC. It yields the protein CASSLSGRTQGTYEQYF. Based on the CDR3 plus reference TRBV7-9 and TRBJ2-7, the full variable domain is DTGVSQNPRHKITKRGQNVTFRCDPISEHNRLYWYRQTLGQGPEFLTYFQNEAQLEKSRLLSDRFSAERPKGSFSTLEIQRTEQGDSAMYLCASSLSGRTQGTYEQYFGPGTRLTVT.

The chain is built from TRBV6-5 and TRBJ1-3; D gene unclear. Germline CDR1 is MNHEY and CDR2 is SVGAGI. Between the trimmed V and J ends, which lost 3 bases and 1 base, there was a span of 7 bases. This CDR3 region has 14 residues. The CDR3 reads CASSYSLSGNTIYF. CDR3 sequence (DNA): TGTGCCAGCAGTTATTCCCTTTCTGGAAACACCATATATTTT.

The chain carries TRBV28 and TRBJ2-7; D not certain. Germline values: CDR1 MDHEN, CDR2 SYDVKM. The CDR3 loop spans 11 amino acids. Trimming cost V 6 bases and J 4 bases, with 7 bases left between them. CDR3 coding DNA: TGTGCCAGCAGCCGTAGGTACGAGCAGTACTTC. Protein: CASSRRYEQYF.

The chain has TRBV19 and TRBJ1-2, with TRBD1 as a possible D gene (5 bases). Trimming stripped 8 bases from V and 0 bases from J, with 10 bases between. The CDR3 covers 13 residues. Germline CDR1 reads LNHDA; CDR2 reads SQIVND (reference sequence). The CDR3 region has the DNA TGTGCCAGTGTGAGGGGAGCTAACTATGGCTACACCTTC. Its protein product is CASVRGANYGYTF.

This clone was detected a few times. The CDR3 sequence: CASTPEGGGYTF. CDR3 nucleotide sequence: TGTGCCAGCACTCCGGAGGGAGGCGGCTACACCTTC. The genes are TRBV9 and TRBJ1-2; D gene ambiguous. Germline V gene data show CDR1 as SGDLS and CDR2 as YYNGEE. This CDR3 has 12 residues. The ends were cut back, 6 bases at V and 8 bases at J, with 14 bases in the middle.

The chain carries TRBV29-1 and TRBJ1-3; D call uncertain. V was shortened by 1 base and J by 0 bases, with 7 bases between the two germline ends. The CDR3 contains 14 residues. Germline lookup yields CDR1 SQVTM and CDR2 ANQGSEA. The CDR3 nucleotides are TGCAGCGTTGAAGCGGTGGGCTCTGGAAACACCATATATTTT. This gives the protein CSVEAVGSGNTIYF.

The V and J genes are TRBV18 and TRBJ1-5; D unresolved. The V gene's germline CDR1 is KGHSH and CDR2 LQKENI. The CDR3 has 15 residues. The V end was cut by 6 bases, the J end by 0 bases, with 12 bases between. CDR3 loop: CASSQVPNSNQPQHF. The DNA for the CDR3 is TGTGCCAGCTCTCAGGTCCCGAATAGCAATCAGCCCCAGCATTTT.

The sample holds one count of this clone. Other DNA sequences in the same sample also yield this CDR3. This chain connects TRBV29-1 to TRBJ1-2, with 8 bases fitting TRBD1. This CDR3 is built from 13 residues. Per the germline V gene, CDR1 is SQVTM and CDR2 is ANQGSEA. In DNA, the CDR3 is TGCAGTGGTGGACAGGGAGGGAACTATGGCTACACCTTC. Its translation: CSGGQGGNYGYTF.

The chain joins TRBV10-3 to TRBJ1-2; D unclear. The CDR3 runs to 15 residues. Germline loops: CDR1 ENHRY, CDR2 SYGVKD. V lost 0 bases to trimming and J lost 3 bases, with 11 bases between them. Written as DNA, the CDR3 is TGTGCCATCAGTGAGTCGTTAGGATCCTACTATGGCTACACCTTC. This translates into CAISESLGSYYGYTF.

The chain uses TRBV4-1 and TRBJ2-1; TRBD1 agrees at 12 bases. The germline V gene encodes CDR1 MGHRA and CDR2 YSYEKL. The ends lost 0 bases at V and 7 bases at J; junction bases unmatched: 7. This CDR3 has 17 residues. CDR3 in amino acids: CASSQDPGQGAQNEQFF. In DNA, the CDR3 is TGCGCCAGCAGCCAAGACCCGGGACAGGGGGCGCAGAATGAGCAGTTCTTC.

The sample holds one count of this clone. V is TRBV5-1 and J is TRBJ1-1; D gene ambiguous. CDR1 is SGHRS, CDR2 YFSETQ, per germline. Trimming shortened V by 7 bases and J by 3 bases, and 16 bases separated the two germline ends. The CDR3 is 14 residues long. The CDR3 loop is CASSEAIEDTEAFF. Written as DNA, the CDR3 is TGCGCCAGCTCCGAGGCGATAGAGGACACTGAAGCTTTCTTT.

This clone has only a few counts. The chain has TRBV19 and TRBJ1-2; 10 bases fit TRBD1. This CDR3 spans 18 amino acids. V gave up 5 bases and J gave up 0 bases; unmatched junction bases: 12. Per germline, CDR1 LNHDA and CDR2 SQIVND (reference sequence). The CDR3 loop reads CASSALRGQGLANYGYTF. CDR3 coding DNA: TGTGCCAGTAGTGCCCTCCGGGGACAGGGGCTGGCTAACTATGGCTACACCTTC.

The V gene is TRBV7-9, the J gene TRBJ1-5; 10 bases map to TRBD1. The CDR3 covers 15 residues. CDR1 and CDR2 from the germline V gene are SEHNR and FQNEAQ (reference sequence). The ends lost 8 bases at V and 6 bases at J; junction bases unmatched: 10. CDR3 nucleotides: TGTGCCAGCGGCACCGGGACAGGGGCTAGTCAGCCCCAGCATTTT. This gives the protein CASGTGTGASQPQHF.

J is TRBJ2-5 and V is TRBV11-2, with TRBD1 matching 7 bases. Trimming cost V 5 bases and J 6 bases; bases outside gene matches: 21. Per germline, CDR1 SGHAT and CDR2 FQNNGV. The length of the CDR3 is 18 residues. CDR3 DNA sequence: TGTGCCAGCAGCCCTATTAAGGGGATCGACAGGGATGTTAAGACCCAGTACTTC. This gives the protein CASSPIKGIDRDVKTQYF.

The gene calls are TRBV7-9 and TRBJ2-5; D is undetermined. V was trimmed by 2 bases and J by 2 bases, leaving 9 bases between them. Per germline, CDR1 SEHNR and CDR2 FQNEAQ (reference sequence). The CDR3 has 14 amino acids. CDR3 sequence (DNA): TGTGCCAGCAGCTTAATCCTGAATCAAGAGACCCAGTACTTC. It translates to CASSLILNQETQYF.